This T cell receptor beta chain was identified in a study of blood T cell repertoires in COVID-19. Clones were sequenced by immunoSEQ multiplex PCR, and TCRdb holds only the in-frame ones, with some missing. This sample yields over 85,000 clones, of which about 88% are seen a single time; roughly 5% belongs to the top ten. Germline V lookup: CDR1 SQVTM, CDR2 ANQGSEA. V trimming: 4 bases; J trimming: 5 bases; junction bases outside the gene matches: 10. This CDR3 spans 15 amino acids. This TCR came from a man aged 35-49 years with acute or convalescent COVID-19. The sample was peripheral blood. The rearrangement joins TRBV29-1 to TRBJ2-3; TRBD2 aligns across 9 bases. The DNA of the CDR3 is TGCAGCGTTGCGGGGGATAGCGGGAGAGGAGATACGCAGTATTTT. It is translated as CSVAGDSGRGDTQYF.